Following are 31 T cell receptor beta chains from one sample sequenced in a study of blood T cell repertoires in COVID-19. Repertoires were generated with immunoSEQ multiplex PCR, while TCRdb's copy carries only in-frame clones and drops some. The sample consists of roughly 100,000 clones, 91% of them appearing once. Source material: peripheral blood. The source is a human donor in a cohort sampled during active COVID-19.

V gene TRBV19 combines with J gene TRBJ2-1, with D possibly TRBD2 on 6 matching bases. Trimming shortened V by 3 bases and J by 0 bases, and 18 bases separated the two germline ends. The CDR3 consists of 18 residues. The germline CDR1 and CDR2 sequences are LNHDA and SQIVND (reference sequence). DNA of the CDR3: TGTGCCAGTAGTATTTCGAACCTAATGGACTACTCCTACAATGAGCAGTTCTTC. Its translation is CASSISNLMDYSYNEQFF.

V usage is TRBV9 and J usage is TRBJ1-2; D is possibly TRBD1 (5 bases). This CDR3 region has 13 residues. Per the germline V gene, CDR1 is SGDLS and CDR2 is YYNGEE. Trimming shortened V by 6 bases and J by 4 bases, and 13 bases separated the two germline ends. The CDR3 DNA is TGTGCCAGCACCGCGGGGCTCGTCTATGGCTACACCTTC. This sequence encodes CASTAGLVYGYTF.

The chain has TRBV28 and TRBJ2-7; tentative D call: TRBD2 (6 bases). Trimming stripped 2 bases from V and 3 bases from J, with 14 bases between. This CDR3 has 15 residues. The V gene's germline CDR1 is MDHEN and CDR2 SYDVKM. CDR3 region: CASSLLGGDLYEQYF. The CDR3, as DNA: TGTGCCAGCAGTTTACTTGGAGGGGACCTCTACGAGCAGTACTTC.

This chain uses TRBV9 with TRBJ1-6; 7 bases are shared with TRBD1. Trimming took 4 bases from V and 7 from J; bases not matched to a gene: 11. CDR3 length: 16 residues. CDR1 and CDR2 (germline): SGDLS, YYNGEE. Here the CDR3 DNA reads TGTGCCAGCAGCATCGGGGTAGGACAGGCGAATTCACCCCTCCACTTT. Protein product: CASSIGVGQANSPLHF.

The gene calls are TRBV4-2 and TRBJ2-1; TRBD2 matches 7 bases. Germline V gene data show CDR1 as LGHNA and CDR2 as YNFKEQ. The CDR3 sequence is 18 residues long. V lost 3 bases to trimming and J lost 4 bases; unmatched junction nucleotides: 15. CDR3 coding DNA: TGTGCCAGCAGCCACCCGTCCCGGAATACGGGGGGATACAATGAGCAGTTCTTC. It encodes CASSHPSRNTGGYNEQFF.

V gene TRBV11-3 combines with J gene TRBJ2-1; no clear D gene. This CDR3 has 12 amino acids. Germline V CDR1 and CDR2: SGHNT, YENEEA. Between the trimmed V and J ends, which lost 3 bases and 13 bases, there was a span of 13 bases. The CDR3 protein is CASSFHRSHQFF. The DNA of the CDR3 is TGTGCCAGCAGCTTTCACCGGAGCCATCAGTTCTTC. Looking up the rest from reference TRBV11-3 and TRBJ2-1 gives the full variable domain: EAGVVQSPRYKIIEKKQPVAFWCNPISGHNTLYWYLQNLGQGPELLIRYENEEAVDDSQLPKDRFSAERLKGVDSTLKIQPAELGDSAVYLCASSFHRSHQFFGPGTRLTVL.

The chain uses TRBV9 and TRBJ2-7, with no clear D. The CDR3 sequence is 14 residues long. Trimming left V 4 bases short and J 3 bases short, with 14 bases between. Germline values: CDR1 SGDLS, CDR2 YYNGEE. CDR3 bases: TGTGCCAGCAGCCCTGGTACACCGGGCTACGAGCAGTACTTC. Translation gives CASSPGTPGYEQYF.

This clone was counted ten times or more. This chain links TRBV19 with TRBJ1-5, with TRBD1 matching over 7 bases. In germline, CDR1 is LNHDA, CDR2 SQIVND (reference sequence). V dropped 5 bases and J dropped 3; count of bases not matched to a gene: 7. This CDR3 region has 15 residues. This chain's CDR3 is CASSLTGTDNQPQHF. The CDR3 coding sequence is TGTGCCAGTAGTCTCACCGGGACAGACAATCAGCCCCAGCATTTT.

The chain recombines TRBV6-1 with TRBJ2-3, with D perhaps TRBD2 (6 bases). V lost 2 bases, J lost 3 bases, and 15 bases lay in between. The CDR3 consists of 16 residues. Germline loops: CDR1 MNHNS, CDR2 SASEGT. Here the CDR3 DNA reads TGTGCCAGCAGTGAATCCCCGGGAGTTGGGACAGATACGCAGTATTTT. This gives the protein CASSESPGVGTDTQYF.

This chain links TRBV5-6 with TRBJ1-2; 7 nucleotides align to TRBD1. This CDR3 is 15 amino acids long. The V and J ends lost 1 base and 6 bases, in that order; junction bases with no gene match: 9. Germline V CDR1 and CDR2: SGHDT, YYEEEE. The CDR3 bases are TGTGCCAGCAGCTTGTATGAGGGGGCGAGACATGGCTACACCTTC. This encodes CASSLYEGARHGYTF.

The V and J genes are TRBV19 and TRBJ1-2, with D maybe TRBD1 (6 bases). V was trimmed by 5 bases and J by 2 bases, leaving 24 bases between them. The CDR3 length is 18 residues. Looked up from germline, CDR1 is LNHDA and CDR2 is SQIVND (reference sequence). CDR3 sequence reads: CASSPRLFPGGQNYGYTF. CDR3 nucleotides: TGTGCCAGTAGTCCCCGACTCTTCCCGGGGGGGCAGAACTATGGCTACACCTTC. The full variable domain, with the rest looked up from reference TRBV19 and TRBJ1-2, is DGGITQSPKYLFRKEGQNVTLSCEQNLNHDAMYWYRQDPGQGLRLIYYSQIVNDFQKGDIAEGYSVSREKKESFPLTVTSAQKNPTAFYLCASSPRLFPGGQNYGYTFGSGTRLTVV.

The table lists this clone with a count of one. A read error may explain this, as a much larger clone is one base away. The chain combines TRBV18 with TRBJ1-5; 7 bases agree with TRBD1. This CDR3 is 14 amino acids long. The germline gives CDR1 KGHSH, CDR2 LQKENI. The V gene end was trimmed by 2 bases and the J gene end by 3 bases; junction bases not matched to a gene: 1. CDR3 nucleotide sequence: TGTGCCAGCTCACCAACAGGGGTCAATCAGCCCCAGCATTTT. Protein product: CASSPTGVNQPQHF.

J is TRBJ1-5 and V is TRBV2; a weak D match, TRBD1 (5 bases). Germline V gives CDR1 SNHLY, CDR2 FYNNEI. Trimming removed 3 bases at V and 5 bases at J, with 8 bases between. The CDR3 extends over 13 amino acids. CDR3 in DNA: TGTGCCAGCAGTGAGGCAGGGTATCAGCCCCAGCATTTT. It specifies CASSEAGYQPQHF. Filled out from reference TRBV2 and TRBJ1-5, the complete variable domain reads EPEVTQTPSHQVTQMGQEVILRCVPISNHLYFYWYRQILGQKVEFLVSFYNNEISEKSEIFDDQFSVERPDGSNFTLKIRSTKLEDSAMYFCASSEAGYQPQHFGDGTRLSIL.

DNA for the CDR3: TGCGCCAGCGGGTGGGGCGGGAACACTGAAGCTTTCTTT. It translates to CASGWGGNTEAFF. The rearrangement links TRBV10-2 to TRBJ1-1, with D possibly TRBD1 on 5 matching bases. Deletions cut 8 bases from V and 1 base from J, with 11 bases between. The length of the CDR3 is 13 residues. The germline V gene encodes CDR1 WSHSY and CDR2 SAAADI.

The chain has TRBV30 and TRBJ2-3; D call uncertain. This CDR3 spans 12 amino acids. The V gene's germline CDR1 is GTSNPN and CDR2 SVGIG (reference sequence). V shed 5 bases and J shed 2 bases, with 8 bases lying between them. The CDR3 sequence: CAWDGTTDTQYF. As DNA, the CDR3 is TGTGCCTGGGACGGTACCACAGATACGCAGTATTTT.

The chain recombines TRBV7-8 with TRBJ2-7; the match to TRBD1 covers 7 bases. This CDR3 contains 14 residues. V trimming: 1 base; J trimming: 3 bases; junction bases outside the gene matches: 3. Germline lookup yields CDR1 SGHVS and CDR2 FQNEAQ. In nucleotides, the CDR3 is TGTGCCAGCAGCTTAGAACAGGGGTTCTACGAGCAGTACTTC. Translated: CASSLEQGFYEQYF.

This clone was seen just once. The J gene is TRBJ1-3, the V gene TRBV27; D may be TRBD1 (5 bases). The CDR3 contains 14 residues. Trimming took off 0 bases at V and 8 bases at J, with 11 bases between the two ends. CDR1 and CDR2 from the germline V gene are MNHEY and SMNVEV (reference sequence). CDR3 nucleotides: TGTGCCAGCAGTTTATCTGCGAAAGGGGACACCATATATTTT. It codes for CASSLSAKGDTIYF.

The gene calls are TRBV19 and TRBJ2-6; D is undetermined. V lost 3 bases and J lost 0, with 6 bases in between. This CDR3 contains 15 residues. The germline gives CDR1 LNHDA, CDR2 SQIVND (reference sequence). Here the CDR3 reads CASSMRISGANVLTF. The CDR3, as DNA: TGTGCCAGTAGTATGAGGATCTCTGGGGCCAACGTCCTGACTTTC. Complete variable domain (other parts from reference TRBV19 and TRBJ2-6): DGGITQSPKYLFRKEGQNVTLSCEQNLNHDAMYWYRQDPGQGLRLIYYSQIVNDFQKGDIAEGYSVSREKKESFPLTVTSAQKNPTAFYLCASSMRISGANVLTFGAGSRLTVL.

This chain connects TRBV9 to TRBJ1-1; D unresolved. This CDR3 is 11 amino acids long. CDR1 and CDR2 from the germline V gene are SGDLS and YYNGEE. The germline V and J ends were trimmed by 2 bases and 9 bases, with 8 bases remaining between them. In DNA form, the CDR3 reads TGTGCCAGCAGCGTGGGAGATAAAGCTTTCTTT. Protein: CASSVGDKAFF.

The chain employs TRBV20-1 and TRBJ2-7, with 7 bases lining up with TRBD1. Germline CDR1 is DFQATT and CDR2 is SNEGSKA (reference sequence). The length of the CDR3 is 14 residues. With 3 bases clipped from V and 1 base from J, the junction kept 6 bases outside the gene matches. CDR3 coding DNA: TGCAGTGCTAGTTACGACAGGGTTTCCTACGAGCAGTACTTC. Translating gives CSASYDRVSYEQYF.

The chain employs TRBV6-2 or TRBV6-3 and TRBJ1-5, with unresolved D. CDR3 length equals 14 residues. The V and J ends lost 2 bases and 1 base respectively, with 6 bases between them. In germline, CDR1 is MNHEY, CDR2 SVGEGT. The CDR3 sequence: CASSYQWSNQPQHF. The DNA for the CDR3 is TGTGCCAGCAGTTACCAGTGGAGCAATCAGCCCCAGCATTTT.

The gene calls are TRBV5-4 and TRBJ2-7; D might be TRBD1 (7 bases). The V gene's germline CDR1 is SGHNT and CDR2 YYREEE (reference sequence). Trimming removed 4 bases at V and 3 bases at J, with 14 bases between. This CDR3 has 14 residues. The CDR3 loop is CASSGGTDLYEQYF. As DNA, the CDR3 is TGTGCCAGCAGCGGGGGGACAGACCTCTACGAGCAGTACTTC.

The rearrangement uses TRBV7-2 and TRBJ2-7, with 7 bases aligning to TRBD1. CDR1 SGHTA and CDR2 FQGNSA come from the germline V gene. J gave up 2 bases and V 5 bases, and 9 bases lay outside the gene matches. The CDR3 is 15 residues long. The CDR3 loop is CASSAQGPTPYEQYF. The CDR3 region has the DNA TGTGCCAGCAGCGCACAGGGGCCGACCCCCTACGAGCAGTACTTC.

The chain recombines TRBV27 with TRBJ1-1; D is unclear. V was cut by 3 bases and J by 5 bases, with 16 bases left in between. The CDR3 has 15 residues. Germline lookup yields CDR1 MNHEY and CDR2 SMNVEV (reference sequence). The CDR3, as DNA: TGTGCCAGCAGTTTCGCGAACGTCTTGAGGACTGAAGCTTTCTTT. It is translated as CASSFANVLRTEAFF.

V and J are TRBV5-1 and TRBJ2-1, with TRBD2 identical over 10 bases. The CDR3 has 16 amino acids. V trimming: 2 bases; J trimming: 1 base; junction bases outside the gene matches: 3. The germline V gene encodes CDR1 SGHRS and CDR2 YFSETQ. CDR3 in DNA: TGCGCCAGCAGCTTACTAGCGGGGAGTTCCTACAATGAGCAGTTCTTC. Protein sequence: CASSLLAGSSYNEQFF. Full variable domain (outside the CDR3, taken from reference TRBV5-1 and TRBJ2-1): KAGVTQTPRYLIKTRGQQVTLSCSPISGHRSVSWYQQTPGQGLQFLFEYFSETQRNKGNFPGRFSGRQFSNSRSEMNVSTLELGDSALYLCASSLLAGSSYNEQFFGPGTRLTVL.

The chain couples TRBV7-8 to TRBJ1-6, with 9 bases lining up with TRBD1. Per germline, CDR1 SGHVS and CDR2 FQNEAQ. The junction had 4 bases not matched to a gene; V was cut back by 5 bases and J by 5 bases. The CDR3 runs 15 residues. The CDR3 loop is CASSPRTGDNSPLHF. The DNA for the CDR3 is TGTGCCAGCAGCCCGAGGACAGGGGATAATTCACCCCTCCACTTT.

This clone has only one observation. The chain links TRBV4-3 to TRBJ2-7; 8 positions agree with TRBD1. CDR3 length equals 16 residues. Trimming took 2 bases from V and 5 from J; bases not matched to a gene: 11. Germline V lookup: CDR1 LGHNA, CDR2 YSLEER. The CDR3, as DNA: TGCGCCAGCAGCCAAAAGATGGACAGGGCTTGGAACGAGCAGTACTTC. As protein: CASSQKMDRAWNEQYF.

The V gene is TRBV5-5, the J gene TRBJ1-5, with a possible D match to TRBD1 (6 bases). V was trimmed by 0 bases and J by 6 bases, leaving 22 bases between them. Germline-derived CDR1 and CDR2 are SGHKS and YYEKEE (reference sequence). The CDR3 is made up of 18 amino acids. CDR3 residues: CASSLDLLLTRGGQPQHF. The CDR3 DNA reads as TGTGCCAGCAGCTTGGACCTCTTATTGACCCGAGGGGGTCAGCCCCAGCATTTT.

The CDR3 region is CASSPSRGGADTQYF. CDR3 in DNA: TGTGCCAGTAGTCCGAGCCGAGGGGGCGCAGATACGCAGTATTTT. This chain joins TRBV19 and TRBJ2-3, with 7 bases aligning to TRBD1. Germline trimming cut 5 bases from V and 4 bases from J; bases unmatched to any gene: 9. Per the germline V gene, CDR1 is LNHDA and CDR2 is SQIVND (reference sequence). The CDR3 contains 15 residues. Using reference TRBV19 and TRBJ2-3 for the parts outside the CDR3, the full variable domain is DGGITQSPKYLFRKEGQNVTLSCEQNLNHDAMYWYRQDPGQGLRLIYYSQIVNDFQKGDIAEGYSVSREKKESFPLTVTSAQKNPTAFYLCASSPSRGGADTQYFGPGTRLTVL.

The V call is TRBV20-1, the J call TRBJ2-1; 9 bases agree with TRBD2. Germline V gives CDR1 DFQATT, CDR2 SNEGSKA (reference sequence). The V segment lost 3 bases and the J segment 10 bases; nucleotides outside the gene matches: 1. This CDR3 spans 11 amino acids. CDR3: CSASGLAEQFF. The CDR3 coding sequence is TGCAGTGCTAGTGGACTAGCGGAGCAGTTCTTC.

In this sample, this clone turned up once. CDR3 in amino acids: CASSLGGAGESSYEQYF. Here the CDR3 DNA reads TGTGCCAGCAGCTTAGGCGGGGCGGGGGAGAGCTCCTACGAGCAGTACTTC. The chain links TRBV4-2 to TRBJ2-7; 7 bases are shared with TRBD2. Trimming took 5 bases from V and 0 from J; bases not matched to a gene: 13. The CDR3 has 17 amino acids. Germline loops: CDR1 LGHNA, CDR2 YNFKEQ.